These 15 T cell receptor beta chains share one sample of origin, sequenced in a study of blood T cell repertoires in COVID-19. The method was immunoSEQ multiplex PCR; TCRdb's version includes in-frame clones alone and lacks a portion of them. The data show about 89,000 clones, about four fifths seen once. Sequencing input: peripheral blood. The receptors come from a man in his sixties or seventies with COVID-19, enrolled during active disease.

This sequence joins TRBV5-4 and TRBJ1-3, with 12 bases that match TRBD1. V lost 4 bases and J lost 8; bases outside the gene matches: 4. The germline CDR1 and CDR2 sequences are SGHNT and YYREEE (reference sequence). CDR3 length: 14 residues. Written as DNA, the CDR3 is TGTGCCAGCAGCCCGGGACAGGGGGCAGACACCATATATTTT. It yields the protein CASSPGQGADTIYF.

The chain joins TRBV11-3 to TRBJ2-5; TRBD2 agrees at 9 bases. Trimming took 5 bases from V and 2 from J; bases not matched to a gene: 12. The CDR3 has 17 amino acids. CDR1 and CDR2 (germline): SGHNT, YENEEA. Here the CDR3 reads CASSGGASGGLQETQYF. CDR3 nucleotide sequence: TGTGCCAGCAGCGGTGGAGCGAGCGGGGGGCTTCAAGAGACCCAGTACTTC.

The chain employs TRBV7-2 and TRBJ2-3; D ambiguous. V lost 5 bases, J lost 4 bases, and 7 bases lay in between. CDR3 size: 12 residues. Germline V lookup: CDR1 SGHTA, CDR2 FQGNSA. CDR3 sequence: CASSPQADTQYF. The CDR3 DNA follows: TGTGCCAGCAGCCCTCAGGCAGATACGCAGTATTTT.

The chain combines TRBV5-5 with TRBJ1-2, with a possible D match to TRBD1 (5 bases). Trimming pared 3 bases from V and 6 bases from J, leaving 12 bases between. This CDR3 has 13 amino acids. The germline V gene has CDR1 SGHKS and CDR2 YYEKEE (reference sequence). CDR3 amino acids: CASSWRGPDGYTF. CDR3 sequence (DNA): TGTGCCAGCAGCTGGAGGGGTCCTGATGGCTACACCTTC.

The V and J genes are TRBV6-6 and TRBJ2-2; 7 bases match TRBD1. Germline lookup yields CDR1 MNHNY and CDR2 SVGAGI (reference sequence). CDR3 length: 13 residues. With V trimmed by 6 bases and J by 5 bases, 3 bases remained unmatched. CDR3 residues: CASRTGWTGELFF. In DNA form, the CDR3 reads TGTGCCAGCAGGACAGGGTGGACCGGGGAGCTGTTTTTT.

The gene calls are TRBV29-1 and TRBJ2-3; 13 bases are a match to TRBD2. The CDR3 length is 14 residues. Germline loops: CDR1 SQVTM, CDR2 ANQGSEA. V shed 8 bases, J shed 5 bases, and the junction held 7 bases outside the gene matches. CDR3 amino acids: CSSSGLAGLDTQYF. In DNA, the CDR3 is TGCAGCTCATCGGGACTAGCGGGGCTAGATACGCAGTATTTT.

This chain connects TRBV7-2 to TRBJ2-7, with no clear D. V was trimmed by 5 bases and J by 3 bases, leaving 11 bases between them. This CDR3 contains 13 residues. Germline lookup yields CDR1 SGHTA and CDR2 FQGNSA. The CDR3 DNA is TGTGCCAGCAGCCCTTATGGCGGCTACGAGCAGTACTTC. This sequence encodes CASSPYGGYEQYF.

The chain combines TRBV5-1 with TRBJ1-2, with D unclear. Germline CDR1 reads SGHRS; CDR2 reads YFSETQ. The V end lost 2 bases, the J end lost 7 bases, and 15 bases lay between the germline ends. The CDR3 has 14 residues. The CDR3 is CASSLPGGLGGYTF. The DNA for the CDR3 is TGCGCCAGCAGCTTACCCGGAGGGCTAGGTGGCTACACCTTC. The full variable domain, completed using reference TRBV5-1 and TRBJ1-2, is KAGVTQTPRYLIKTRGQQVTLSCSPISGHRSVSWYQQTPGQGLQFLFEYFSETQRNKGNFPGRFSGRQFSNSRSEMNVSTLELGDSALYLCASSLPGGLGGYTFGSGTRLTVV.

The rearrangement uses TRBV4-3 and TRBJ1-2; D call uncertain. The germline V gene encodes CDR1 LGHNA and CDR2 YSLEER. V shed 3 bases and J shed 4 bases, with 18 bases lying between them. This CDR3 comprises 16 residues. The CDR3 sequence: CASSHQKTEGSYGYTF. CDR3 nucleotide sequence: TGCGCCAGCAGCCATCAAAAGACCGAGGGTAGCTATGGCTACACCTTC.

This chain connects TRBV13 to TRBJ2-5; D is possibly TRBD2 (6 bases). The germline V and J ends were trimmed by 6 bases and 2 bases, with 19 bases remaining between them. CDR1 PRHDT and CDR2 FYEKMQ come from the germline V gene (reference sequence). This CDR3 is built from 16 residues. CDR3 in amino acids: CASRMGQLAVQETQYF. DNA of the CDR3: TGTGCCAGCAGGATGGGGCAACTAGCAGTTCAAGAGACCCAGTACTTC.

This chain links TRBV4-2 with TRBJ2-7; D possibly corresponds to TRBD2 (5 bases). Trimming removed 0 bases from V and 1 base from J, with 10 bases in between. This CDR3 is built from 15 residues. Germline CDR1 LGHNA, CDR2 YNFKEQ. CDR3 region: CASSQDGRDSYEQYF. The CDR3 DNA reads as TGTGCCAGCAGCCAAGATGGACGGGATTCCTACGAGCAGTACTTC.

The gene calls are TRBV19 and TRBJ1-2; the D gene is possibly TRBD1 (5 bases). This CDR3 contains 16 residues. Germline CDR1 LNHDA, CDR2 SQIVND (reference sequence). V was pared by 3 bases and J by 0 bases, with 14 bases between. In nucleotides, the CDR3 is TGTGCCAGTAGTATTGGAGGGGCAATAGCTAACTATGGCTACACCTTC. Translating gives CASSIGGAIANYGYTF.

This chain uses TRBV4-1 with TRBJ2-1; the match to TRBD1 covers 8 bases. After removal of 4 bases from V and 10 bases from J, the junction contained 6 bases not matched to a gene. This CDR3 region has 13 residues. Germline V gene lookup returns CDR1 MGHRA and CDR2 YSYEKL. CDR3 DNA: TGCGCCAGCAGCCTGGACAGGGTCGGGGAGCAGTTCTTC. Translated, it gives CASSLDRVGEQFF.

The rearrangement links TRBV6-5 to TRBJ2-3; 9 bases map to TRBD2. Germline lookup yields CDR1 MNHEY and CDR2 SVGAGI. The CDR3 extends over 15 amino acids. V was clipped by 7 bases and J by 3 bases; unmatched bases: 8. DNA for the CDR3: TGTGCCAGCATTGCAGGAACTAGCGGGACAGATACGCAGTATTTT. This gives the protein CASIAGTSGTDTQYF.

Notes on this clone: This same CDR3 is encoded by further DNA sequences in the sample. V and J are TRBV6-2 or TRBV6-3 and TRBJ1-5; TRBD1 aligns across 7 bases. The germline CDR1 and CDR2 sequences are MNHEY and SVGEGT. There are 15 residues in the CDR3. The V and J ends lost 3 bases and 4 bases, in that order; junction bases with no gene match: 6. The CDR3 DNA reads as TGTGCCAGCAGTTATCGGACAGGTCTGAATCAGCCCCAGCATTTT. Amino acid sequence: CASSYRTGLNQPQHF.